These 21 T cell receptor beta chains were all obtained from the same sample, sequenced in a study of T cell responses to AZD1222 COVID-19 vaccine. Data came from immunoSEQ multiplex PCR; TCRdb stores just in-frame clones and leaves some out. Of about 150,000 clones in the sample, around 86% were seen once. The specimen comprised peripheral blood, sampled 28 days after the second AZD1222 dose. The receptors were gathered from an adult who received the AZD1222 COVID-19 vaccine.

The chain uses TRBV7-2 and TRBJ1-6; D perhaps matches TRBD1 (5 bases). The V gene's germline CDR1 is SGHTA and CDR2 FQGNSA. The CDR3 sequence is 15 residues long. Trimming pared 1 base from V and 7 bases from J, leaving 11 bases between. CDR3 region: CASSLVRQGNSPLHF. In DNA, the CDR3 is TGTGCCAGCAGCTTAGTGAGGCAGGGAAATTCACCCCTCCACTTT.

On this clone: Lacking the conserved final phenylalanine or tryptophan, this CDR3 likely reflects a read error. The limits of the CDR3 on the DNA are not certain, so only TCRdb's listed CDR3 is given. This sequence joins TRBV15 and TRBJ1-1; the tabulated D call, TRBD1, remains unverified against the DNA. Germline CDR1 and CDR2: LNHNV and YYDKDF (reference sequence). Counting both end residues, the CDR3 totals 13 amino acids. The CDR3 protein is CATSRDQVGDRVI.

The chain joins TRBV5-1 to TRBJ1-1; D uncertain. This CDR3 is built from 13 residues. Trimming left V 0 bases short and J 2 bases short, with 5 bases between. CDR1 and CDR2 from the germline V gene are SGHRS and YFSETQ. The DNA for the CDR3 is TGCGCCAGCAGCTTGGTTGCCAACACTGAAGCTTTCTTT. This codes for CASSLVANTEAFF.

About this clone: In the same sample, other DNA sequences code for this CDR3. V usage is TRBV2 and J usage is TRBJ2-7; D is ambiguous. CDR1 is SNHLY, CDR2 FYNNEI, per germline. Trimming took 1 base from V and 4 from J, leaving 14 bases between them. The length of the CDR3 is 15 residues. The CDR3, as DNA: TGTGCCAGCAGTGAAGGGTCCGGGCGTAGGTACGAGCAGTACTTC. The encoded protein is CASSEGSGRRYEQYF.

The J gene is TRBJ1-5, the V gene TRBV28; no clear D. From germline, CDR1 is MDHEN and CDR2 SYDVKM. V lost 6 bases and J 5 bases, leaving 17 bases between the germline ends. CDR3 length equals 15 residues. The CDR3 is CASRLTSPLHQPQHF. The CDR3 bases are TGTGCCAGCAGGTTAACGTCCCCGCTCCATCAGCCCCAGCATTTT.

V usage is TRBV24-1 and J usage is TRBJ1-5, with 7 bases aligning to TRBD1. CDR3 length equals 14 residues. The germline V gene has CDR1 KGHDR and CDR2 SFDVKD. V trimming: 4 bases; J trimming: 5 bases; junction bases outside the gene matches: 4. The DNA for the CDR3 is TGTGCCACCAGTGACCTTGGACAGGATCAGCCCCAGCATTTT. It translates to CATSDLGQDQPQHF.

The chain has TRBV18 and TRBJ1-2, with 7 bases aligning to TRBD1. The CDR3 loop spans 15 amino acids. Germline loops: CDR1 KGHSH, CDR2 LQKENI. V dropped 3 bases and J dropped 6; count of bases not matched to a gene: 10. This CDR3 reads CASSPQREGANGYTF. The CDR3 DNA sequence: TGTGCCAGCTCACCTCAAAGGGAGGGGGCGAATGGCTACACCTTC.

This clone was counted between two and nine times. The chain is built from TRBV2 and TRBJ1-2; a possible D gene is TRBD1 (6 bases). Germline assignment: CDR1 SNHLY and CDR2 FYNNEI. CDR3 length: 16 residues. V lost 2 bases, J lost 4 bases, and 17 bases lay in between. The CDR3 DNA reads TGTGCCAGCAGTGAATCCGGGCAACAGGGTAGCTATGGCTACACCTTC. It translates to CASSESGQQGSYGYTF.

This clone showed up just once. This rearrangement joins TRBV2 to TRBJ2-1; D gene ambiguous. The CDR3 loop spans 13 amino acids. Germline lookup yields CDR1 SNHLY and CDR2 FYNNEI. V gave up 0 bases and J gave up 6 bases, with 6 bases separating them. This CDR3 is CASSEAEVNEQFF. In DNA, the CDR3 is TGTGCCAGCAGTGAAGCAGAGGTCAATGAGCAGTTCTTC.

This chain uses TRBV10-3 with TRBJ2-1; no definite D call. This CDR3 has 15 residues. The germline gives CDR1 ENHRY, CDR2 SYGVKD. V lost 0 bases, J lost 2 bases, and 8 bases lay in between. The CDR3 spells CAISESSAAYNEQFF. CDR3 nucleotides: TGTGCCATCAGTGAGTCCAGTGCCGCCTACAATGAGCAGTTCTTC.

The CDR3 DNA reads TGTGCCAGTAGTATCCGGGGGCCCCCTCAGGGGACCTTACCCAAAAACATTCAGTACTTC. It yields the protein CASSIRGPPQGTLPKNIQYF. The chain carries TRBV19 and TRBJ2-4; tentatively, D is TRBD1 or TRBD2 (6 bases each). Trimming left V 3 bases short and J 2 bases short, with 26 bases between. The CDR3 has 20 residues. Looked up from germline, CDR1 is LNHDA and CDR2 is SQIVND (reference sequence).

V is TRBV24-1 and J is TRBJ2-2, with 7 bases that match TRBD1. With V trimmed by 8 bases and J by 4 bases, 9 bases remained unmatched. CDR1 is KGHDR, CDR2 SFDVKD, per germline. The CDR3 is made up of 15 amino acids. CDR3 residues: CATKDRVSGTGELFF. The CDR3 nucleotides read TGTGCCACCAAAGACAGGGTATCGGGCACCGGGGAGCTGTTTTTT.

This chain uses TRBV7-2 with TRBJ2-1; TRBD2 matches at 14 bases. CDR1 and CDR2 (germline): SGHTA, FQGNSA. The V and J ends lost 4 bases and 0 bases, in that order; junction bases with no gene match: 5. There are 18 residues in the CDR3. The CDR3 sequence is CASSSGLAGGRSYNEQFF. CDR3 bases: TGTGCCAGCAGCTCAGGACTAGCGGGAGGACGCTCCTACAATGAGCAGTTCTTC.

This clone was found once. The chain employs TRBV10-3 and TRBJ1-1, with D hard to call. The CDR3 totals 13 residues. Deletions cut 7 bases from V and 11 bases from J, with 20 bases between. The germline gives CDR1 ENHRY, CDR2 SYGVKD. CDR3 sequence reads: CAIIPAKGLNAFF. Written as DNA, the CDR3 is TGTGCCATCATCCCAGCTAAGGGTTTGAACGCTTTCTTT.

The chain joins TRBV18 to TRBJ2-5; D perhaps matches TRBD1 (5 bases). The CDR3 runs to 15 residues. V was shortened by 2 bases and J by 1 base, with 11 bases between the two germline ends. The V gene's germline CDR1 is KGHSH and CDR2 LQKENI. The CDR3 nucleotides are TGTGCCAGCTCACCATCACAGGCCTTCCAAGAGACCCAGTACTTC. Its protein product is CASSPSQAFQETQYF.

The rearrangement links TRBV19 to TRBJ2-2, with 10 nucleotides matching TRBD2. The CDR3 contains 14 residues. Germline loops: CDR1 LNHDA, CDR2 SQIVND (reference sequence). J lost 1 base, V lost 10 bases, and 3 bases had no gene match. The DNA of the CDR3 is TGTGCCATCCGGACTAGCGGGAACACCGGGGAGCTGTTTTTT. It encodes CAIRTSGNTGELFF.

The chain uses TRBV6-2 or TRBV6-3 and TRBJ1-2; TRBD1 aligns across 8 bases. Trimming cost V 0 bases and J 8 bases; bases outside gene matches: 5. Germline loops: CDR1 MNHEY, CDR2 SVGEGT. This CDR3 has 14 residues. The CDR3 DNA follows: TGTGCCAGCAGTTACTCGCAGGGGGCGAACGGCTACACCTTC. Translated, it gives CASSYSQGANGYTF.

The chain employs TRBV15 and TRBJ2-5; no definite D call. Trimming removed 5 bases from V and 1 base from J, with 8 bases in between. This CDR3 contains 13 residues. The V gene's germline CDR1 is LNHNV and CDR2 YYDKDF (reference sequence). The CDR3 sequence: CATSPGGQETQYF. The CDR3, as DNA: TGTGCCACCAGCCCCGGCGGCCAAGAGACCCAGTACTTC.

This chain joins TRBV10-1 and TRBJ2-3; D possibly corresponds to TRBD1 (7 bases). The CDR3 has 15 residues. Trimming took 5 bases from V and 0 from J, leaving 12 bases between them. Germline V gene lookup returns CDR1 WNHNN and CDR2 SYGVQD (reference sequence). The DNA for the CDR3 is TGCGCCAGCAGTCTGGAGGGGGCAAGCACAGATACGCAGTATTTT. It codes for CASSLEGASTDTQYF.

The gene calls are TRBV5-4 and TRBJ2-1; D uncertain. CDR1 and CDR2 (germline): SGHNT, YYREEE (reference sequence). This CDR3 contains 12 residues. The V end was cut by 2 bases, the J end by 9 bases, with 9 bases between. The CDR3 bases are TGTGCCAGCAGCTTCTCCACGGGTGAGCAGTTCTTC. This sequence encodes CASSFSTGEQFF.

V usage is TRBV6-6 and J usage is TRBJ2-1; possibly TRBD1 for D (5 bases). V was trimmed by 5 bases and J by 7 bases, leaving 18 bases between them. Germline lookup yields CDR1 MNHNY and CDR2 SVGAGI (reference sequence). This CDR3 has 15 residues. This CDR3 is CASSPVGQGGNEQFF. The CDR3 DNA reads TGTGCCAGCAGTCCGGTAGGCCAGGGTGGAAATGAGCAGTTCTTC.